A single sample gave rise to the 8 T cell receptor beta chains below, sequenced in a study of blood T cell repertoires in COVID-19. Sequenced by immunoSEQ multiplex PCR; TCRdb stores in-frame clones only, minus some. This table holds fewer than 350,000 clones, about nine tenths found once. The sample comprised PBMCs or T cells enriched from blood (not recorded which). These receptor sequences come from a woman aged 30 to 39 with acute COVID-19.

The chain combines TRBV28 with TRBJ1-1; no clear D gene. Deletions cut 6 bases from V and 8 bases from J, with 13 bases between. Germline CDR1 and CDR2: MDHEN and SYDVKM. The CDR3 totals 12 residues. CDR3 nucleotide sequence: TGTGCCAGCAGACTGGCGGGCAGGGAAGCTTTCTTT. Residues: CASRLAGREAFF.

V and J are TRBV7-8 and TRBJ2-2; TRBD2 aligns across 7 bases. After removal of 5 bases from V and 1 base from J, the junction contained 13 bases not matched to a gene. The CDR3 covers 18 residues. The V gene's germline CDR1 is SGHVS and CDR2 FQNEAQ. The CDR3 sequence is CASSPRAGASLNTGELFF. The DNA for the CDR3 is TGTGCCAGCAGCCCGAGGGCGGGAGCCTCGTTGAACACCGGGGAGCTGTTTTTT.

This chain uses TRBV27 with TRBJ2-7, with 11 bases lining up with TRBD1. CDR1 is MNHEY, CDR2 SMNVEV, per germline (reference sequence). This CDR3 is built from 14 residues. After removal of 7 bases from V and 2 bases from J, the junction contained 4 bases not matched to a gene. CDR3: CASIPGQGAYEQYF. Written as DNA, the CDR3 is TGTGCCAGCATACCGGGACAGGGGGCCTACGAGCAGTACTTC.

This clone was seen a handful of times. This sequence joins TRBV7-6 and TRBJ1-1; D remains ambiguous. The CDR3 totals 13 residues. V lost 5 bases and J lost 7, with 14 bases in between. Germline loops: CDR1 SGHVS, CDR2 FNYEAQ. The CDR3 DNA is TGTGCCAGCAGCATACATACCTCGGGTGAAGCTTTCTTT. Protein: CASSIHTSGEAFF.

The chain uses TRBV7-8 and TRBJ2-1, with TRBD2 identical over 7 bases. Germline trimming cut 6 bases from V and 8 bases from J; bases unmatched to any gene: 10. The CDR3 sequence is 14 residues long. Germline CDR1 and CDR2: SGHVS and FQNEAQ. The CDR3 coding sequence is TGTGCCAGCAGATTGTCCCGGGACTATTATGAGCAGTTCTTC. Translation gives CASRLSRDYYEQFF. Variable domain in full (rest from reference TRBV7-8 and TRBJ2-1): GAGVSQSPRYKVAKRGQDVALRCDPISGHVSLFWYQQALGQGPEFLTYFQNEAQLDKSGLPSDRFFAERPEGSVSTLKIQRTQQEDSAVYLCASRLSRDYYEQFFGPGTRLTVL.

The V gene is TRBV10-3, the J gene TRBJ2-7; 14 nucleotides agree with TRBD2. The CDR3 runs 15 residues. Germline lookup yields CDR1 ENHRY and CDR2 SYGVKD. The ends lost 5 bases at V and 4 bases at J; junction bases unmatched: 4. CDR3 sequence reads: CAISPGLAGEYEQYF. DNA for the CDR3: TGTGCCATCAGTCCGGGACTAGCGGGAGAGTACGAGCAGTACTTC.

This clone was detected a few times. The V and J genes are TRBV28 and TRBJ1-5; no clear D gene. The germline V gene encodes CDR1 MDHEN and CDR2 SYDVKM. V was cut by 3 bases and J by 9 bases, with 9 bases left in between. The CDR3 length is 12 residues. The CDR3 spells CASSLRVGPQHF. The CDR3 region has the DNA TGTGCCAGCAGTTTGAGGGTAGGGCCCCAGCATTTT.

V is TRBV7-3 and J is TRBJ2-3; 13 bases align to TRBD2. The germline CDR1 and CDR2 sequences are SGHTA and FQGTGA. This CDR3 has 16 amino acids. V trimming: 4 bases; J trimming: 3 bases; junction bases outside the gene matches: 4. CDR3 protein: CASSSRTSGRTDTQYF. The CDR3 region has the DNA TGTGCCAGCAGCTCCCGGACTAGCGGGAGAACAGATACGCAGTATTTT.